The 14 T cell receptor beta chains in this list originate from one sample, sequenced in a study of blood T cell repertoires in COVID-19. The protocol was immunoSEQ multiplex PCR, while the TCRdb copy is restricted to in-frame clones and leaves out a portion. The sample yields 45,000 or so clones, about 89% seen once. The sample taken for sequencing was peripheral blood. Receptor source: a woman over 75 with COVID-19, enrolled during active disease.

This clone has a single count. CDR3 sequence: CASRAGVANNEQFF. CDR3 nucleotides: TGTGCCAGTAGAGCGGGAGTGGCGAACAATGAGCAGTTCTTC. This chain uses TRBV19 with TRBJ2-1, with 8 nucleotides matching TRBD2. Germline values: CDR1 LNHDA, CDR2 SQIVND (reference sequence). The CDR3 loop spans 14 amino acids. The trim removed 6 bases at V and 5 bases at J, leaving 6 bases unmatched. Variable domain in full (rest from reference TRBV19 and TRBJ2-1): DGGITQSPKYLFRKEGQNVTLSCEQNLNHDAMYWYRQDPGQGLRLIYYSQIVNDFQKGDIAEGYSVSREKKESFPLTVTSAQKNPTAFYLCASRAGVANNEQFFGPGTRLTVL.

The chain combines TRBV2 with TRBJ1-3; 8 positions agree with TRBD1. This CDR3 spans 15 amino acids. Germline CDR1 SNHLY, CDR2 FYNNEI. Trimming removed 6 bases from V and 0 bases from J; junction bases left unmatched: 4. CDR3 coding DNA: TGTGCCAGCAGGGGACAGGCCCACTCTGGAAACACCATATATTTT. Encoded protein: CASRGQAHSGNTIYF.

In DNA, the CDR3 is TGTGCCAGCAGCTTAAGGGGCGAGGATGGCTACACCTTC. It codes for CASSLRGEDGYTF. The chain uses TRBV7-9 and TRBJ1-2; maybe TRBD1 (5 bases). Germline lookup yields CDR1 SEHNR and CDR2 FQNEAQ (reference sequence). The CDR3 sequence is 13 residues long. Trimming took 2 bases from V and 6 from J, leaving 10 bases between them. Looking up the rest from reference TRBV7-9 and TRBJ1-2 gives the full variable domain: DTGVSQNPRHKITKRGQNVTFRCDPISEHNRLYWYRQTLGQGPEFLTYFQNEAQLEKSRLLSDRFSAERPKGSFSTLEIQRTEQGDSAMYLCASSLRGEDGYTFGSGTRLTVV.

The CDR3: CASSSSLGEGGNTIYF. In DNA form, the CDR3 reads TGTGCCAGCAGTTCCAGTCTCGGGGAGGGTGGAAACACCATATATTTT. V is TRBV6-5 and J is TRBJ1-3; D gene unclear. V lost 4 bases and J 3 bases, leaving 16 bases between the germline ends. Germline V gives CDR1 MNHEY, CDR2 SVGAGI. This CDR3 spans 16 amino acids.

This sequence joins TRBV18 and TRBJ1-1, with D perhaps TRBD1 (5 bases). This CDR3 has 14 residues. V lost 1 base, J lost 0 bases, and 6 bases lay in between. Germline V CDR1 and CDR2: KGHSH, LQKENI. The CDR3 is CASSPQGMNTEAFF. CDR3 in DNA: TGTGCCAGCTCACCACAGGGGATGAACACTGAAGCTTTCTTT.

The chain combines TRBV19 with TRBJ1-5; D is ambiguous. V was trimmed by 3 bases and J by 2 bases, leaving 8 bases between them. CDR3 size: 14 residues. Germline-derived CDR1 and CDR2 are LNHDA and SQIVND (reference sequence). The CDR3, as DNA: TGTGCCAGTAGTATTCACGGGGGCAATCAGCCCCAGCATTTT. Translation gives CASSIHGGNQPQHF.

The V and J genes are TRBV28 and TRBJ1-1, with 11 bases lining up with TRBD1. V shed 6 bases, J shed 2 bases, and the junction held 8 bases outside the gene matches. This CDR3 region has 16 residues. From germline, CDR1 is MDHEN and CDR2 SYDVKM. CDR3 loop: CASSTDGQGANTEAFF. The CDR3 nucleotides read TGTGCCAGCAGCACCGACGGACAGGGGGCTAACACTGAAGCTTTCTTT.

The chain joins TRBV5-5 to TRBJ1-1; D unresolved. V was cut by 4 bases and J by 2 bases, with 12 bases left in between. This CDR3 is built from 14 residues. Germline CDR1 is SGHKS and CDR2 is YYEKEE (reference sequence). CDR3 coding DNA: TGTGCCAGCAGCCCTACGATCTATAACACTGAAGCTTTCTTT. Its translation is CASSPTIYNTEAFF. Full variable domain (missing parts from reference TRBV5-5 and TRBJ1-1): DAGVTQSPTHLIKTRGQQVTLRCSPISGHKSVSWYQQVLGQGPQFIFQYYEKEERGRGNFPDRFSARQFPNYSSELNVNALLLGDSALYLCASSPTIYNTEAFFGQGTRLTVV.

This chain joins TRBV6-5 and TRBJ1-1, with D perhaps TRBD1 (6 bases). This CDR3 is built from 15 residues. Trimming stripped 2 bases from V and 1 base from J, with 11 bases between. CDR1 is MNHEY and CDR2 is SVGAGI in the germline V gene. The CDR3 DNA sequence: TGTGCCAGCAGTTACCCCCAGGGGACGAACACTGAAGCTTTCTTT. Protein sequence: CASSYPQGTNTEAFF.

The genes are TRBV3-1 (or the pseudogene TRBV3-2) and TRBJ1-4; 9 nucleotides align to TRBD1. Germline V gene lookup returns CDR1 LGHDT and CDR2 YNNKEL (reference sequence). V gave up 5 bases and J gave up 8 bases; unmatched junction bases: 6. This CDR3 spans 14 amino acids. The CDR3: CASSAPDRGEKLFF. In nucleotides, the CDR3 is TGTGCCAGCAGCGCGCCTGACAGGGGGGAAAAACTGTTTTTT.

The chain joins TRBV7-9 to TRBJ2-6; D is undetermined. The CDR3 is 18 amino acids. The germline gives CDR1 SEHNR, CDR2 FQNEAQ (reference sequence). V gave up 3 bases and J gave up 0 bases, with 15 bases separating them. For the CDR3, the DNA is TGTGCCAGCAGCTTCGGCAGGCGTTCCAGCTCTGGGGCCAACGTCCTGACTTTC. Translated: CASSFGRRSSSGANVLTF.

This rearrangement joins TRBV5-1 to TRBJ2-2; 12 bases map to TRBD1. V was clipped by 2 bases and J by 5 bases; unmatched bases: 4. Germline V gives CDR1 SGHRS, CDR2 YFSETQ. The CDR3 consists of 16 residues. The CDR3: CASSFRDRGPTGELFF. The CDR3 region has the DNA TGCGCCAGCAGCTTCCGGGACAGGGGGCCGACCGGGGAGCTGTTTTTT. Full variable domain (missing parts from reference TRBV5-1 and TRBJ2-2): KAGVTQTPRYLIKTRGQQVTLSCSPISGHRSVSWYQQTPGQGLQFLFEYFSETQRNKGNFPGRFSGRQFSNSRSEMNVSTLELGDSALYLCASSFRDRGPTGELFFGEGSRLTVL.

The V gene is TRBV7-3, the J gene TRBJ2-7; 8 bases line up with TRBD1. The CDR3 has 14 amino acids. In germline, CDR1 is SGHTA, CDR2 FQGTGA. V dropped 5 bases and J dropped 6; count of bases not matched to a gene: 9. The CDR3 DNA sequence: TGTGCCAGCAGCCCGGACAGGGTGATCGGCGAGCAGTACTTC. Its translation is CASSPDRVIGEQYF.

The chain combines TRBV27 with TRBJ1-5; 8 bases are a match to TRBD1. V dropped 0 bases and J dropped 3; count of bases not matched to a gene: 4. From germline, CDR1 is MNHEY and CDR2 SMNVEV (reference sequence). This CDR3 is 16 amino acids long. CDR3 DNA: TGTGCCAGCAGTTTATCAGGACAGGGCTACAATCAGCCCCAGCATTTT. It is translated as CASSLSGQGYNQPQHF.